This T cell receptor (beta chain) was obtained from a study of OX40 agonist ivuxolimab in advanced cancers. Study observations and caveats: Within 6 weeks, CD4+ and CD8+ blood T cells expanded clonally at 0.1 to 3.0 mg/kg.

In regard to this clone: Its antigen is undetermined.

The germline CDR1 and CDR2 sequences are SGHRS and YFSETQ. Trimming shortened V by 0 bases and J by 3 bases, and 12 bases separated the two germline ends. This CDR3 comprises 15 residues. Produced via immunoSEQ multiplex PCR; TCRdb's table is partial and in-frame only. Here the sample spans some 74,000 clones, more than 85% being singletons. The receptor comes from an adult with an advanced solid tumor such as melanoma, head and neck, liver or kidney cancer. The material sequenced was CD4+ or CD8+ T cells sorted from blood, taken in a trial of the OX40 agonist ivuxolimab. This chain connects TRBV5-1 to TRBJ1-1; D might be TRBD1 (6 bases). Written as DNA, the CDR3 is TGCGCCAGCAGCTTGGAACCGGGGGCCGACACTGAAGCTTTCTTT. As protein: CASSLEPGADTEAFF.